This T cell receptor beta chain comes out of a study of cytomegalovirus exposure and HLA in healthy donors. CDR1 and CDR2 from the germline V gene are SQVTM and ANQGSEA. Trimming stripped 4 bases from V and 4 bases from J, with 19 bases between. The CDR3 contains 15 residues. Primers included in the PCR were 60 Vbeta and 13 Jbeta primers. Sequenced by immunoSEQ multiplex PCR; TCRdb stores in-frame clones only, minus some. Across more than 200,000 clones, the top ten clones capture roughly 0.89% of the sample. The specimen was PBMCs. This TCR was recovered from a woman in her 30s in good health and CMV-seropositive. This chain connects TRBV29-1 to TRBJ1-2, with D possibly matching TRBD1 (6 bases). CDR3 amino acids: CSVGEYRDLGYGYTF. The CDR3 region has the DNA TGCAGCGTTGGGGAATACAGGGATTTAGGCTATGGCTACACCTTC.